Listed below are T cell receptor beta chains from one sample, sequenced in a study of CDR3 diversity in severe acne. One entry per CDR3 protein, called by TCRdb with MiXCR from the PCR reads. The data show over 70,000 distinct CDR3 sequences, with 45% to 60% seen just once and 13% to 15% held by the top ten. The specimen was blood. These TCRs come from a male donor in good health, without acne. The CDR3 runs from the conserved cysteine through the conserved F or W. The D gene is left open where the match is weak. Size tells how often a clone was seen (once, few, many) or the class of an expanded clone, and some rows leave it out.

cdr3_aa: CASSFTSGGFSSTDTQYF; cdr3_nt: TGTGCCAGCAGCTTCACTAGCGGGGGGTTTTCTAGCACAGATACGCAGTATTTT; j_call: TRBJ2-3; cdr3_length: 18; clone_size: many; d_call: TRBD2; v_call: TRBV11-2
cdr3_aa: CASSLVQGTGKTSEQYF; cdr3_nt: TGTGCCAGCAGCTTAGTTCAAGGGACAGGGAAAACCTCCGAGCAGTACTTC; j_call: TRBJ2-7; cdr3_length: 17; clone_size: -; d_call: TRBD1; v_call: TRBV7-9
cdr3_aa: CASSLPSPTGNTIYF; cdr3_nt: TGTGCCAGCAGCCTACCCAGTCCCACTGGAAACACCATATATTTT; j_call: TRBJ1-3; cdr3_length: 15; clone_size: many; d_call: -; v_call: TRBV5-8
cdr3_aa: CASSQVSLVGASGRSRKYEQYF; cdr3_nt: TGTGCCAGCAGCCAAGTATCACTTGTCGGGGCTAGCGGGAGGTCTCGTAAATACGAGCAGTACTTC; j_call: TRBJ2-7; cdr3_length: 22; clone_size: -; d_call: TRBD2; v_call: TRBV3-1
cdr3_aa: CASSFTVRQGMFYEQYF; cdr3_nt: TGTGCCAGCAGTTTCACGGTGCGACAGGGAATGTTCTATGAGCAGTACTTC; j_call: TRBJ2-7; cdr3_length: 17; clone_size: -; d_call: TRBD1; v_call: TRBV6-6
cdr3_aa: CASSQLVKGQISYEQYF; cdr3_nt: TGCGCCAGCAGCCAGTTGGTCAAGGGACAGATTTCCTACGAGCAGTACTTC; j_call: TRBJ2-7; cdr3_length: 17; clone_size: many; d_call: TRBD1; v_call: TRBV4-1
cdr3_aa: CASSEPGLAGDYTF; cdr3_nt: TGCGCCAGCAGCGAGCCGGGACTAGCGGGAGACTACACCTTC; j_call: TRBJ1-2; cdr3_length: 14; clone_size: -; d_call: -; v_call: TRBV5-1
cdr3_aa: CASSLGTGYNSPLHF; cdr3_nt: TGTGCCAGCAGCCTCGGGACAGGGTATAATTCACCCCTCCACTTT; j_call: TRBJ1-6; cdr3_length: 15; clone_size: -; d_call: TRBD1; v_call: TRBV7-9
cdr3_aa: CASSNRGPSNQPQHF; cdr3_nt: TGTGCCAGCAGTAACAGGGGGCCTAGCAATCAGCCCCAGCATTTT; j_call: TRBJ1-5; cdr3_length: 15; clone_size: many; d_call: TRBD1; v_call: TRBV28
cdr3_aa: CASSYGGEVGNSPLHF; cdr3_nt: TGTGCCAGCAGTTACGGCGGGGAAGTTGGTAATTCACCCCTCCACTTT; j_call: TRBJ1-6; cdr3_length: 16; clone_size: many; d_call: -; v_call: TRBV6-2/TRBV6-3
cdr3_aa: CASSIQGAGDEQYF; cdr3_nt: TGTGCCAGCAGCATACAGGGGGCCGGGGACGAGCAGTACTTC; j_call: TRBJ2-7; cdr3_length: 14; clone_size: -; d_call: TRBD1; v_call: TRBV7-3
cdr3_aa: CASSHGTGGNTEAFF; cdr3_nt: TGTGCCAGCAGCCATGGGACAGGAGGGAACACTGAAGCTTTCTTT; j_call: TRBJ1-1; cdr3_length: 15; clone_size: few; d_call: TRBD1; v_call: TRBV11-3
cdr3_aa: CASSFGLAGNTGEQYF; cdr3_nt: TGTGCCAGCAGCTTCGGCCTAGCGGGGAACACCGGGGAGCAGTACTTC; j_call: TRBJ2-7; cdr3_length: 16; clone_size: -; d_call: TRBD2; v_call: TRBV7-2
cdr3_aa: CASISLLAEGNNEQFF; cdr3_nt: TGTGCCAGCATCTCTCTCTTGGCGGAAGGGAACAATGAGCAGTTCTTC; j_call: TRBJ2-1; cdr3_length: 16; clone_size: many; d_call: -; v_call: TRBV7-9
cdr3_aa: CASSSQGVSYEQYF; cdr3_nt: TGTGCCAGCAGCTCACAGGGGGTCTCCTACGAGCAGTACTTC; j_call: TRBJ2-7; cdr3_length: 14; clone_size: many; d_call: TRBD1; v_call: TRBV5-8
cdr3_aa: CSARALNPLISEQYF; cdr3_nt: TGCAGTGCTAGAGCCCTTAATCCCCTCATCTCCGAGCAGTACTTC; j_call: TRBJ2-7; cdr3_length: 15; clone_size: -; d_call: -; v_call: TRBV20-1
cdr3_aa: CASSLQGELETQYF; cdr3_nt: TGTGCCAGCAGCTTACAGGGGGAGCTTGAGACCCAGTACTTC; j_call: TRBJ2-5; cdr3_length: 14; clone_size: many; d_call: TRBD1; v_call: TRBV5-8
cdr3_aa: CSARALAGSAYEQYF; cdr3_nt: TGCAGTGCTAGAGCACTAGCGGGGTCCGCCTACGAGCAGTACTTC; j_call: TRBJ2-7; cdr3_length: 15; clone_size: -; d_call: TRBD2; v_call: TRBV20-1
cdr3_aa: CASTFSGGTEAFF; cdr3_nt: TGTGCCAGCACCTTTAGCGGTGGCACTGAAGCTTTCTTT; j_call: TRBJ1-1; cdr3_length: 13; clone_size: few; d_call: -; v_call: TRBV7-9
cdr3_aa: CASSFYRDRIGYTF; cdr3_nt: TGTGCCAGCAGCTTCTACCGGGACAGAATTGGCTACACCTTC; j_call: TRBJ1-2; cdr3_length: 14; clone_size: few; d_call: TRBD1; v_call: TRBV7-2
cdr3_aa: CASSLGQELGYTF; cdr3_nt: TGCGCCAGCAGCTTGGGACAGGAACTGGGCTACACCTTC; j_call: TRBJ1-2; cdr3_length: 13; clone_size: once; d_call: -; v_call: TRBV5-1
cdr3_aa: CSASGGAISGANVLTF; cdr3_nt: TGCAGTGCTAGTGGGGGGGCGATCTCTGGGGCCAACGTCCTGACTTTC; j_call: TRBJ2-6; cdr3_length: 16; clone_size: many; d_call: -; v_call: TRBV20-1
cdr3_aa: CASSPQGAISYNEQFF; cdr3_nt: TGTGCCAGCTCACCACAGGGGGCTATCTCCTACAATGAGCAGTTCTTC; j_call: TRBJ2-1; cdr3_length: 16; clone_size: -; d_call: TRBD1; v_call: TRBV18
cdr3_aa: CASSLSGSKETQYF; cdr3_nt: TGTGCCAGCAGCCTTAGCGGGAGTAAGGAGACCCAGTACTTC; j_call: TRBJ2-5; cdr3_length: 14; clone_size: few; d_call: TRBD2; v_call: TRBV5-5
cdr3_aa: CASSPQGRIVLTF; cdr3_nt: TGTGCCAGCAGTCCACAGGGGAGGATAGTCCTGACTTTC; j_call: TRBJ2-6; cdr3_length: 13; clone_size: -; d_call: -; v_call: TRBV7-9
cdr3_aa: CATTGDRPNTGETQYF; cdr3_nt: TGTGCCACCACGGGGGACAGGCCCAACACCGGGGAGACCCAGTACTTC; j_call: TRBJ2-5; cdr3_length: 16; clone_size: few; d_call: TRBD1; v_call: TRBV24-1
cdr3_aa: CASRPTGDGYTF; cdr3_nt: TGTGCCAGCAGACCGACAGGGGACGGCTACACCTTC; j_call: TRBJ1-2; cdr3_length: 12; clone_size: -; d_call: TRBD1; v_call: TRBV6-5
cdr3_aa: CASSLGQDDEQFF; cdr3_nt: TGCGCCAGCAGCTTGGGCCAGGATGATGAGCAGTTCTTC; j_call: TRBJ2-1; cdr3_length: 13; clone_size: many; d_call: -; v_call: TRBV5-1
cdr3_aa: CASSFQQGADQPQHF; cdr3_nt: TGTGCCAGCAGCTTCCAACAGGGAGCGGATCAGCCCCAGCATTTT; j_call: TRBJ1-5; cdr3_length: 15; clone_size: few; d_call: -; v_call: TRBV7-2
cdr3_aa: CASKRGFYGYTF; cdr3_nt: TGTGCCAGCAAAAGGGGTTTCTATGGCTACACCTTC; j_call: TRBJ1-2; cdr3_length: 12; clone_size: many; d_call: -; v_call: TRBV5-5
cdr3_aa: CASSVAGGFRQSQHF; cdr3_nt: TGCGCCAGCAGCGTAGCGGGAGGGTTCAGGCAGTCCCAGCATTTT; j_call: TRBJ1-5; cdr3_length: 15; clone_size: -; d_call: -; v_call: TRBV7-2
cdr3_aa: CASSLGSAGGYEQFF; cdr3_nt: TGTGCCAGCAGCTTAGGTTCGGCAGGGGGCTATGAGCAGTTCTTC; j_call: TRBJ2-1; cdr3_length: 15; clone_size: many; d_call: TRBD1; v_call: TRBV7-9
cdr3_aa: CASSPHRGDYGYTF; cdr3_nt: TGCGCCAGCAGCCCCCACCGGGGCGACTATGGCTACACCTTC; j_call: TRBJ1-2; cdr3_length: 14; clone_size: -; d_call: -; v_call: TRBV4-1
cdr3_aa: CASSHRDRGTGEQYF; cdr3_nt: TGTGCCAGCAGCCACCGGGACAGGGGGACTGGCGAGCAGTACTTC; j_call: TRBJ2-7; cdr3_length: 15; clone_size: -; d_call: TRBD1; v_call: TRBV6-5
cdr3_aa: CASSRGLAGAVDTQYF; cdr3_nt: TGTGCCAGCAGCCGGGGACTAGCGGGGGCTGTAGATACGCAGTATTTT; j_call: TRBJ2-3; cdr3_length: 16; clone_size: few; d_call: TRBD2; v_call: TRBV11-3
cdr3_aa: CASSYSVVVSIGIYNEQFF; cdr3_nt: TGTGCCAGCAGTTACTCGGTAGTTGTGTCGATCGGGATCTACAATGAGCAGTTCTTC; j_call: TRBJ2-1; cdr3_length: 19; clone_size: many; d_call: -; v_call: TRBV6-5
cdr3_aa: CAITGENRETQYF; cdr3_nt: TGTGCCATCACGGGGGAAAATAGGGAGACCCAGTACTTC; j_call: TRBJ2-5; cdr3_length: 13; clone_size: many; d_call: -; v_call: TRBV10-3
cdr3_aa: CASSQGLDGYEQYF; cdr3_nt: TGTGCCAGCAGCCAAGGACTAGATGGTTACGAGCAGTACTTC; j_call: TRBJ2-7; cdr3_length: 14; clone_size: -; d_call: TRBD2; v_call: TRBV25-1
cdr3_aa: CASSAEYNEQYF; cdr3_nt: TGTGCCAGCAGCGCAGAGTACAATGAGCAGTATTTT; j_call: TRBJ2-3; cdr3_length: 12; clone_size: -; d_call: -; v_call: TRBV9
cdr3_aa: CASSFNLGNYGYTFGSGTQYF; cdr3_nt: -; j_call: TRBJ2-5; cdr3_length: 21; clone_size: -; d_call: -; v_call: TRBV12-3/TRBV12-4
cdr3_aa: CASSMAWAMNTEAFF; cdr3_nt: TGTGCCAGTAGTATGGCGTGGGCCATGAACACTGAAGCTTTCTTT; j_call: TRBJ1-1; cdr3_length: 15; clone_size: -; d_call: -; v_call: TRBV19
cdr3_aa: CSVGQGVGTEAFF; cdr3_nt: TGCAGCGTTGGACAGGGAGTGGGCACTGAAGCTTTCTTT; j_call: TRBJ1-1; cdr3_length: 13; clone_size: -; d_call: TRBD1; v_call: TRBV29-1
cdr3_aa: CASSALGTNEKLFF; cdr3_nt: TGTGCCAGCAGTGCGTTGGGGACTAATGAAAAACTGTTTTTT; j_call: TRBJ1-4; cdr3_length: 14; clone_size: few; d_call: -; v_call: TRBV2
cdr3_aa: CASSLADGLDCGYTF; cdr3_nt: TGTGCCAGCAGCCTGGCCGACGGGCTCGACTGTGGCTACACCTTC; j_call: TRBJ1-2; cdr3_length: 15; clone_size: -; d_call: -; v_call: TRBV7-2
cdr3_aa: CASSRLPSSYNEQFF; cdr3_nt: TGTGCCAGCTCACGTCTTCCTAGCTCCTACAATGAGCAGTTCTTC; j_call: TRBJ2-1; cdr3_length: 15; clone_size: many; d_call: -; v_call: TRBV18
cdr3_aa: CSVHGRGDRKLFF; cdr3_nt: TGCAGCGTCCACGGGCGAGGGGATCGGAAACTGTTTTTT; j_call: TRBJ1-4; cdr3_length: 13; clone_size: -; d_call: -; v_call: TRBV29-1
cdr3_aa: CASGSQGTGELFF; cdr3_nt: TGTGCTAGCGGCTCCCAGGGTACCGGGGAGCTGTTTTTT; j_call: TRBJ2-2; cdr3_length: 13; clone_size: -; d_call: -; v_call: TRBV7-7
cdr3_aa: CSAPSTTLSTDTQYF; cdr3_nt: TGCAGTGCTCCTTCGACAACGCTCAGCACAGATACGCAGTATTTT; j_call: TRBJ2-3; cdr3_length: 15; clone_size: many; d_call: -; v_call: TRBV20-1
cdr3_aa: CSARTIRGYNEQFF; cdr3_nt: TGCAGTGCCCGGACAATCCGGGGTTACAATGAGCAGTTCTTC; j_call: TRBJ2-1; cdr3_length: 14; clone_size: -; d_call: -; v_call: TRBV20-1
cdr3_aa: CASSLSSGSGEQYF; cdr3_nt: TGTGCCAGCAGCTTATCTTCTGGGTCGGGGGAGCAGTACTTC; j_call: TRBJ2-7; cdr3_length: 14; clone_size: medium-sized; d_call: -; v_call: TRBV7-6
cdr3_aa: CSARDPGGPSYEQYF; cdr3_nt: TGCAGTGCTAGAGATCCGGGGGGGCCCTCCTACGAGCAGTACTTC; j_call: TRBJ2-7; cdr3_length: 15; clone_size: -; d_call: TRBD2; v_call: TRBV20-1
cdr3_aa: CASSPQDRAGYTF; cdr3_nt: TGTGCCAGTAGTCCACAGGACAGGGCTGGCTACACCTTC; j_call: TRBJ1-2; cdr3_length: 13; clone_size: -; d_call: TRBD1; v_call: TRBV19
cdr3_aa: CSAGTSGRRTYEQCF; cdr3_nt: TGCAGTGCGGGGACTAGCGGGAGACGGACCTACGAGCAGTGCTTC; j_call: TRBJ2-7; cdr3_length: 15; clone_size: -; d_call: TRBD2; v_call: TRBV20-1
cdr3_aa: CSARGPLGVRNQPQHF; cdr3_nt: TGCAGTGCTAGAGGTCCCTTGGGGGTCCGGAATCAGCCCCAGCATTTT; j_call: TRBJ1-5; cdr3_length: 16; clone_size: -; d_call: -; v_call: TRBV20-1
cdr3_aa: CASSFGLRNTEAFF; cdr3_nt: TGTGCCAGCAGCTTTGGCCTGCGGAACACTGAAGCTTTCTTT; j_call: TRBJ1-1; cdr3_length: 14; clone_size: many; d_call: -; v_call: TRBV11-1